The 26 T cell receptor beta chains below all came from one sample that was sequenced in a study of long-term antiretroviral therapy in people with HIV (dated by TCRdb to between 2021 and 2023). The immunoSEQ hsTCRB v3.0 assay was used at survey level resolution to sequence the TRB variable region. TCRdb holds this immuneACCESS table with in-frame rearrangements only. Some clones are missing; in checked studies, unresolved V genes explain under half, and the rest has no known cause. The sample profile shows 30,000 to 40,000 clones; 80% to 90% of them were found once. The leading ten clones occupy about 4% of the sample. The specimen comprised unsorted PBMCs, sampled just before starting antiretroviral therapy. The receptors here all came from a woman between 18 and 29 years old with HIV.

This rearrangement joins TRBV7-9 to TRBJ1-1; the D is unclear. V was shortened by 6 bases and J by 9 bases, with 17 bases between the two germline ends. The CDR3 is 13 amino acids. The V gene's germline CDR1 is SEHNR and CDR2 FQNEAQ (reference sequence). The DNA for the CDR3 is TGTGCCAGCAGTTCTTCCCTGGGGTTTCAAGCTTTCTTT. Translated, it gives CASSSSLGFQAFF.

V and J are TRBV5-1 and TRBJ2-3; the match to TRBD1 covers 7 bases. Germline loops: CDR1 SGHRS, CDR2 YFSETQ. This CDR3 has 15 residues. J lost 2 bases, V lost 2 bases, and 5 bases had no gene match. This CDR3 reads CASSLDRAFTDTQYF. In DNA form, the CDR3 reads TGCGCCAGCAGCTTAGACAGGGCCTTCACAGATACGCAGTATTTT.

The chain recombines TRBV10-3 with TRBJ2-3; 10 bases agree with TRBD2. This CDR3 region has 17 residues. The germline V gene encodes CDR1 ENHRY and CDR2 SYGVKD. The junction had 12 bases not matched to a gene; V was cut back by 6 bases and J by 3 bases. The CDR3 DNA reads TGTGCCATCAGGATCAGAGAGGGACTAGCGACAACAGATACGCAGTATTTT. The encoded protein is CAIRIREGLATTDTQYF.

The chain recombines TRBV25-1 with TRBJ1-4; maybe TRBD1 (5 bases). The CDR3 runs 14 residues. The ends were cut back, 3 bases at V and 8 bases at J, with 13 bases in the middle. Germline CDR1 and CDR2: MGHDK and SYGVNS. This CDR3 reads CASSDYGTVEKLFF. CDR3 sequence (DNA): TGTGCCAGCAGTGACTACGGGACGGTGGAAAAACTGTTTTTT. The complete variable domain, with remaining parts taken from reference TRBV25-1 and TRBJ1-4, reads EADIYQTPRYLVIGTGKKITLECSQTMGHDKMYWYQQDPGMELHLIHYSYGVNSTEKGDLSSESTVSRIRTEHFPLTLESARPSHTSQYLCASSDYGTVEKLFFGSGTQLSVL.

The gene calls are TRBV6-5 and TRBJ2-7; no clear D. From germline, CDR1 is MNHEY and CDR2 SVGAGI. The germline V and J ends were trimmed by 2 bases and 0 bases, with 11 bases remaining between them. The CDR3 is made up of 15 amino acids. The DNA of the CDR3 is TGTGCCAGCAGTTACGGAGTGGGTTACTCCTACGAGCAGTACTTC. Its protein product is CASSYGVGYSYEQYF.

This chain uses TRBV10-1 with TRBJ1-5; 8 positions match TRBD1. The CDR3 runs 14 residues. CDR1 WNHNN and CDR2 SYGVQD come from the germline V gene (reference sequence). The V gene end was trimmed by 5 bases and the J gene end by 2 bases; junction bases not matched to a gene: 2. The CDR3 protein is CASSQGACNQPQHF. The CDR3 DNA sequence: TGCGCCAGCAGTCAGGGGGCTTGCAATCAGCCCCAGCATTTT.

This clone was seen a single time. V gene TRBV7-6 combines with J gene TRBJ1-5, with D uncertain. The CDR3 is 15 amino acids. Germline lookup yields CDR1 SGHVS and CDR2 FNYEAQ. The V end lost 5 bases, the J end lost 0 bases, and 11 bases lay between the germline ends. Here the CDR3 reads CASSALWGSNQPQHF. CDR3 DNA: TGTGCCAGCAGCGCCCTTTGGGGTAGCAATCAGCCCCAGCATTTT.

This chain links TRBV19 with TRBJ2-7; D tentatively fits TRBD1 or TRBD2 (6 bases each). V was shortened by 9 bases and J by 5 bases, with 20 bases between the two germline ends. The CDR3 consists of 14 residues. Germline loops: CDR1 LNHDA, CDR2 SQIVND (reference sequence). DNA of the CDR3: TGTGCCAGGCCCCAAGGGGGGCGCGGCCACGAGCAGTACTTC. It yields the protein CARPQGGRGHEQYF.

This clone was seen only a few times. CDR3 protein: CASSSLDEKLFF. CDR3 nucleotide sequence: TGTGCCAGCAGTTCGCTAGATGAAAAACTGTTTTTT. This chain joins TRBV6-5 and TRBJ1-4; no definite D call. The CDR3 is 12 residues long. Germline lookup yields CDR1 MNHEY and CDR2 SVGAGI. V lost 4 bases to trimming and J lost 6 bases, with 6 bases between them.

J is TRBJ1-3 and V is TRBV4-1, with TRBD1 matching 10 bases. CDR1 MGHRA and CDR2 YSYEKL come from the germline V gene. The CDR3 extends over 16 amino acids. V trimming: 1 base; J trimming: 5 bases; junction bases outside the gene matches: 5. Written as DNA, the CDR3 is TGCGCCAGCAGCCAAGCCCGGGACAGGGGTAGAAACACCATATATTTT. Its translation is CASSQARDRGRNTIYF.

The rearrangement links TRBV9 to TRBJ2-5; 8 nucleotides agree with TRBD2. The trim removed 0 bases at V and 2 bases at J, leaving 6 bases unmatched. The CDR3 covers 16 residues. Germline V gives CDR1 SGDLS, CDR2 YYNGEE. CDR3 protein: CASSVATTSGQETQYF. CDR3 DNA: TGTGCCAGCAGCGTAGCTACCACTAGCGGACAAGAGACCCAGTACTTC.

The chain has TRBV9 and TRBJ2-2, with TRBD2 as a possible D gene (6 bases). V was pared by 3 bases and J by 2 bases, with 11 bases between. The CDR3 consists of 15 residues. Per the germline V gene, CDR1 is SGDLS and CDR2 is YYNGEE. The CDR3 DNA reads as TGTGCCAGCAGCGCAAGGACTACCAACACCGGGGAGCTGTTTTTT. Residues: CASSARTTNTGELFF.

The V and J genes are TRBV20-1 and TRBJ2-7, with D perhaps TRBD1 (6 bases). From germline, CDR1 is DFQATT and CDR2 SNEGSKA (reference sequence). This CDR3 has 11 amino acids. Trimming cost V 3 bases and J 9 bases, with 12 bases left between them. The CDR3 DNA is TGCAGTGCTAGGGGGGCGCGCGGGCAGTACTTC. Translation gives CSARGARGQYF.

Here the CDR3 reads CASSPRWGQGTYEQYF. DNA for the CDR3: TGCGCCAGCAGCCCAAGATGGGGACAGGGGACCTACGAGCAGTACTTC. The chain combines TRBV5-1 with TRBJ2-7; 10 nucleotides agree with TRBD1. There are 16 residues in the CDR3. Germline-derived CDR1 and CDR2 are SGHRS and YFSETQ. With 4 bases clipped from V and 2 bases from J, the junction kept 9 bases outside the gene matches.

This chain joins TRBV28 and TRBJ1-4, with D uncertain. This CDR3 is 17 amino acids long. Trimming shortened V by 4 bases and J by 7 bases, and 22 bases separated the two germline ends. Germline V CDR1 and CDR2: MDHEN, SYDVKM. The CDR3 reads CASSSGMAGLYGEKLFF. CDR3 DNA: TGTGCCAGCAGTTCGGGAATGGCCGGATTATACGGTGAAAAACTGTTTTTT.

The chain recombines TRBV7-2 with TRBJ2-7; D is uncertain. Germline V CDR1 and CDR2: SGHTA, FQGNSA. The V and J ends lost 1 base and 7 bases respectively, with 23 bases between them. This CDR3 is built from 17 residues. CDR3 DNA sequence: TGTGCCAGCAGCTTAGTCCTTCGGGCAGAGGCCCTCTGGGAGCAGTACTTC. Its protein is CASSLVLRAEALWEQYF.

The chain is built from TRBV9 and TRBJ2-1; TRBD2 might be the D (5 bases). Trimming took off 0 bases at V and 5 bases at J, with 9 bases between the two ends. The CDR3 totals 14 residues. Germline assignment: CDR1 SGDLS and CDR2 YYNGEE. CDR3 protein: CASSVELADNEQFF. The CDR3 DNA reads as TGTGCCAGCAGCGTAGAGCTAGCAGACAATGAGCAGTTCTTC. The complete variable domain, with remaining parts taken from reference TRBV9 and TRBJ2-1, reads DSGVTQTPKHLITATGQRVTLRCSPRSGDLSVYWYQQSLDQGLQFLIQYYNGEERAKGNILERFSAQQFPDLHSELNLSSLELGDSALYFCASSVELADNEQFFGPGTRLTVL.

The chain links TRBV11-1 to TRBJ2-2; no reliable D call. V was trimmed by 6 bases and J by 5 bases, leaving 19 bases between them. CDR1 is SGHAT and CDR2 is FQDESV in the germline V gene (reference sequence). This CDR3 is 16 amino acids long. The CDR3 bases are TGTGCCAGCAGTATTTCCTCGGGCCGTCGGACCGGGGAGCTGTTTTTT. It translates to CASSISSGRRTGELFF.

This clone was observed a handful of times. The V call is TRBV7-9, the J call TRBJ1-2; no definite D call. Per germline, CDR1 SEHNR and CDR2 FQNEAQ (reference sequence). The CDR3 contains 13 residues. V lost 2 bases to trimming and J lost 5 bases, with 9 bases between them. CDR3 sequence: CASSLFSGYGYTF. The CDR3, as DNA: TGTGCCAGCAGCTTATTTAGTGGTTATGGCTACACCTTC.

The chain's CDR3 is CASSPGLAGTNEQFF. The CDR3 DNA follows: TGTGCCAGCAGCCCGGGACTAGCGGGAACCAATGAGCAGTTCTTC. The rearrangement uses TRBV11-1 and TRBJ2-1, with 13 positions matching TRBD2. CDR3 size: 15 residues. The trim removed 5 bases at V and 6 bases at J, leaving 4 bases unmatched. Germline-derived CDR1 and CDR2 are SGHAT and FQDESV (reference sequence).

CDR3 nucleotides: TGTGCCAGCAGCGCGACTAGCGGCAACACCGGGGAGCTGTTTTTT. The encoded protein is CASSATSGNTGELFF. V is TRBV9 and J is TRBJ2-2, with 9 bases that match TRBD2. Germline V CDR1 and CDR2: SGDLS, YYNGEE. The CDR3 is 15 amino acids. The junction had 2 bases not matched to a gene; V was cut back by 3 bases and J by 2 bases.

The chain uses TRBV6-5 and TRBJ2-1; D is unresolved. The germline CDR1 and CDR2 sequences are MNHEY and SVGAGI. Trimming stripped 0 bases from V and 6 bases from J, with 12 bases between. CDR3 length: 15 residues. The CDR3 DNA follows: TGTGCCAGCAGTTACTCCGGGCTAGAAGTCAATGAGCAGTTCTTC. Its protein product is CASSYSGLEVNEQFF.

This sequence joins TRBV28 and TRBJ2-5, with 7 bases aligning to TRBD2. The CDR3 runs to 14 residues. CDR1 and CDR2 (germline): MDHEN, SYDVKM. The V segment lost 4 bases and the J segment 5 bases; nucleotides outside the gene matches: 7. The CDR3 region has the DNA TGTGCCAGCAGTTCCAGGACTAGACGGGAGACCCAGTACTTC. This sequence encodes CASSSRTRRETQYF.

This sequence joins TRBV5-1 and TRBJ1-5, with 10 bases matching TRBD1. There are 15 residues in the CDR3. The V and J ends lost 0 bases and 5 bases, in that order; junction bases with no gene match: 2. Per the germline V gene, CDR1 is SGHRS and CDR2 is YFSETQ. CDR3: CASSLGTGGDQPQHF. CDR3 sequence (DNA): TGCGCCAGCAGCTTGGGGACAGGGGGTGATCAGCCCCAGCATTTT.

The J gene is TRBJ2-3, the V gene TRBV11-1; unclear D gene. V was shortened by 5 bases and J by 6 bases, with 12 bases between the two germline ends. The CDR3 contains 13 residues. Germline CDR1 SGHAT, CDR2 FQDESV (reference sequence). The chain's CDR3 is CASSIPGPDTQYF. In DNA form, the CDR3 reads TGTGCCAGCAGCATACCAGGTCCCGATACGCAGTATTTT.

The V gene is TRBV9, the J gene TRBJ1-2, with D perhaps TRBD1 (6 bases). CDR3 size: 19 residues. In germline, CDR1 is SGDLS, CDR2 YYNGEE. Trimming pared 4 bases from V and 3 bases from J, leaving 28 bases between. The CDR3 DNA sequence: TGTGCCAGCAGCTCGGACCCTGCGGGGGGGGCCCAGGGTGACTATGGCTACACCTTC. This codes for CASSSDPAGGAQGDYGYTF.